The present entry profiles one T cell receptor beta chain with its context. Its antigen is unknown. The data were produced by immunoSEQ multiplex PCR, yet TCRdb's version contains in-frame clones alone and is incomplete. The data hold about 36,000 clones, with approximately 80% observed a single time. CDR1 is SGDLS and CDR2 is YYNGEE in the germline V gene. V lost 2 bases and J lost 2, with 15 bases in between. The CDR3 extends over 16 amino acids. The sample is drawn from a study of OX40 agonist ivuxolimab in advanced cancers. Overall study results and limits: Not determined was the antigen specificity of the expanded peripheral T cells.

The rearrangement joins TRBV9 to TRBJ2-3, with D perhaps TRBD1 or TRBD2 (5 bases each). Source: CD4+ or CD8+ T cells sorted from blood, taken in a trial of the OX40 agonist ivuxolimab. The clonotype comes from an adult with an advanced solid tumor such as melanoma, head and neck, liver or kidney cancer. The CDR3 here is CASSVGTFALTDTQYF. CDR3 DNA sequence: TGTGCCAGCAGCGTCGGGACGTTTGCACTCACAGATACGCAGTATTTT.